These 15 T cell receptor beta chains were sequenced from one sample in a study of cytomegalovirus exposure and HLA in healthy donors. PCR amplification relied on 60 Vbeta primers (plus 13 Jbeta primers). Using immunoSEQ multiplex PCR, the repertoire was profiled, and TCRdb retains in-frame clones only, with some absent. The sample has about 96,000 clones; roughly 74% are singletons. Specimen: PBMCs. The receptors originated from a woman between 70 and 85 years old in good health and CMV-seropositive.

The CDR3 sequence is CASSPRQGYTGELFF. Here the CDR3 DNA reads TGTGCCAGCAGTCCGCGACAGGGGTACACCGGGGAGCTGTTTTTT. The V gene is TRBV6-1, the J gene TRBJ2-2; 8 bases line up with TRBD1. The CDR3 runs to 15 residues. The V segment lost 5 bases and the J segment 3 bases; nucleotides outside the gene matches: 5. CDR1 and CDR2 from the germline V gene are MNHNS and SASEGT.

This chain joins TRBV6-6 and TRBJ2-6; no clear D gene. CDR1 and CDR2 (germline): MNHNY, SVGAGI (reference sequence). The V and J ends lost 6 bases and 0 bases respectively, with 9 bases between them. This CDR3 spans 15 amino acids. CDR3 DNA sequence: TGTGCCAGCAGCCGCCCCGGCTCTGGGGCCAACGTCCTGACTTTC. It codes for CASSRPGSGANVLTF.

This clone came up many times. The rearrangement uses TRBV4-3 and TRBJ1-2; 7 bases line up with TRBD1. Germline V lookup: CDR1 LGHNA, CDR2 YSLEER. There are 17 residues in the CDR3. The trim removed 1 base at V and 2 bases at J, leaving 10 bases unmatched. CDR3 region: CASSQGEGRGLNYGYTF. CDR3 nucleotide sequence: TGCGCCAGCAGCCAAGGGGAAGGTAGGGGGCTAAACTATGGCTACACCTTC.

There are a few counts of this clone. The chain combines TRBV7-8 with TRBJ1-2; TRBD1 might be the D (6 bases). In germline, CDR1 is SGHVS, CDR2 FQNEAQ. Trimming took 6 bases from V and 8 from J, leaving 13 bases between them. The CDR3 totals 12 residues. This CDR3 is CASSSPGAGYTF. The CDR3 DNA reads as TGTGCCAGCAGTTCTCCAGGGGCGGGCTACACCTTC.

The CDR3 spells CASRLYGTGGNTIYF. The CDR3 DNA reads as TGTGCCAGCAGACTATACGGGACAGGGGGAAACACCATATATTTT. The chain recombines TRBV28 with TRBJ1-3; 9 bases map to TRBD1. Per the germline V gene, CDR1 is MDHEN and CDR2 is SYDVKM. This CDR3 comprises 15 residues. V was pared by 6 bases and J by 4 bases, with 7 bases of the junction left unmatched.

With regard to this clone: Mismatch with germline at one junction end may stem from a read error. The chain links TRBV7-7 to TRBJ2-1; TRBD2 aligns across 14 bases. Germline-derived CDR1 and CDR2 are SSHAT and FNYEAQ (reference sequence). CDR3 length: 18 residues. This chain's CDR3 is CASSLGLTGGLAGVEQFF. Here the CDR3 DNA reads TGTGCTAGCAGCTTAGGACTGACAGGGGGACTAGCGGGAGTTGAGCAGTTCTTC.

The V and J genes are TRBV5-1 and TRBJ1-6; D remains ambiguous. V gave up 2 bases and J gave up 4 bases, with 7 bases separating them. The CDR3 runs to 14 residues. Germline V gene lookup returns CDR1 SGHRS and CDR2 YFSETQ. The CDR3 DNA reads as TGCGCCAGCAGCTTAACAGATTATAATTCACCCCTCCACTTT. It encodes CASSLTDYNSPLHF.

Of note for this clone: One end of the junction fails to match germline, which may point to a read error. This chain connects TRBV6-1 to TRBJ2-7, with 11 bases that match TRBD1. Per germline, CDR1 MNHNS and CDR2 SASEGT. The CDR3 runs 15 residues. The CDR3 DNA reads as TGTGCCAGCACTGAAGGGGACAGGGGGACCTACGAGCAGTACTTC. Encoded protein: CASTEGDRGTYEQYF.

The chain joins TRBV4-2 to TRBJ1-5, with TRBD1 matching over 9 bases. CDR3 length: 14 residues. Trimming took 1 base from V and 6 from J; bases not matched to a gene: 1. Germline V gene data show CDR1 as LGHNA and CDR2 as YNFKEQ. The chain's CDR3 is CASSQVGQGQPQHF. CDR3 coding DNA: TGTGCCAGCAGCCAAGTGGGACAGGGTCAGCCCCAGCATTTT.

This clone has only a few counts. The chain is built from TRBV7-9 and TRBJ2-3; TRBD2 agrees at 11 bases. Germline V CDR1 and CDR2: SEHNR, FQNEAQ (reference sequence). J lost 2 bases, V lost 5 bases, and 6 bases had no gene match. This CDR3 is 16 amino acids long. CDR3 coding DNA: TGTGCCAGCAGCATCGGGACTAGCGGAGTCACAGATACGCAGTATTTT. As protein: CASSIGTSGVTDTQYF.

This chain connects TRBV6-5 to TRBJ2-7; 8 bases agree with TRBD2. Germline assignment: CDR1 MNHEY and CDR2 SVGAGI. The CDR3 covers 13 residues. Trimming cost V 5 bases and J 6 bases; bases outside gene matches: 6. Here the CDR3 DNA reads TGTGCCAGCAGTCGGGGGGGGAGTGGCGAGCAGTACTTC. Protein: CASSRGGSGEQYF.

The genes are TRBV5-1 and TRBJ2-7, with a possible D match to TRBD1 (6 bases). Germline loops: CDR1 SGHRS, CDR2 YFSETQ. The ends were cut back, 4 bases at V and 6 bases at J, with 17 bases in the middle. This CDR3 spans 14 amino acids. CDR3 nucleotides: TGCGCCAGCAGCCAAGGACAGCCGGAGGTCGAGCAGTACTTC. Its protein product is CASSQGQPEVEQYF.

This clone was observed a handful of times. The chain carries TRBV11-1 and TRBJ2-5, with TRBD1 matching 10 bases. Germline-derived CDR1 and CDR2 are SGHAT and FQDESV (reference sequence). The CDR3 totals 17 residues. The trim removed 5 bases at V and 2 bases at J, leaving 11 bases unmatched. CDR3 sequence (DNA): TGTGCCAGCAGCCTGAGACAGGGGGCAAGTAGGCAAGAGACCCAGTACTTC. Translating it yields CASSLRQGASRQETQYF.

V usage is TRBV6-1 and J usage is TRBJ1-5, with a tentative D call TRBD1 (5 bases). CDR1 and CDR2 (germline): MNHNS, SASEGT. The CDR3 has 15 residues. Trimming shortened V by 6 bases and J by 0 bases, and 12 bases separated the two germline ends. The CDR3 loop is CASSPDRLSNQPQHF. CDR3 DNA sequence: TGTGCCAGCAGCCCTGACAGACTTAGCAATCAGCCCCAGCATTTT.

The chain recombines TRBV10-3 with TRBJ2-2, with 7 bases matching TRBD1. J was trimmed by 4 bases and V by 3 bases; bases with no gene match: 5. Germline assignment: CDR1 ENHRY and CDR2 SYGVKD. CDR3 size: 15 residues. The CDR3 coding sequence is TGTGCCATCAGTGACCAACAGGGGTCCACCGGGGAGCTGTTTTTT. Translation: CAISDQQGSTGELFF.